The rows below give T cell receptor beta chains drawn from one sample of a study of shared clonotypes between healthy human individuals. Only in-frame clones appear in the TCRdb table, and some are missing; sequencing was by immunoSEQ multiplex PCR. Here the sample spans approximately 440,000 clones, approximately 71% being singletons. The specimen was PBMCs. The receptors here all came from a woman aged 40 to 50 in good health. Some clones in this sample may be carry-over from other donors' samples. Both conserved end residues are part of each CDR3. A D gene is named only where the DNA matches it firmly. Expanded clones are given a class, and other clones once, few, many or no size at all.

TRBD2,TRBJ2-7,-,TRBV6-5,TGTGCCAGCAGTTACGGACTAGCGGGAGCCCGGGACGAGCAGTACTTC,CASSYGLAGARDEQYF
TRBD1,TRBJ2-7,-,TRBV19,TGTGCCAGTAGCCGGGACAGTAACTCCTACGAGCAGTACTTC,CASSRDSNSYEQYF
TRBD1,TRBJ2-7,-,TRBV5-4,TGTGCCAGCAGCTTGGCCTGGCAGGGGGCTGGCGAGCAGTACTTC,CASSLAWQGAGEQYF
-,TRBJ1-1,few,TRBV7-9,TGTGCCAGCAGCTTAGGATTAATGAACACTGAAGCTTTCTTT,CASSLGLMNTEAFF
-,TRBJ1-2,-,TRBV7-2,TGTGCCAGCAGCTTAGCGTCCGGCTATGGCTACACCTTC,CASSLASGYGYTF
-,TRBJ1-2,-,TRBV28,TGTGCCAGCAGTTCAAGGGGGATGAACTATGGCTACACCTTC,CASSSRGMNYGYTF
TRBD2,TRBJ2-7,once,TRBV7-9,TGTGCCATCCCCGGACTAGCGGGAGGGAGGGAATCCTACGAGCAGTACTTC,CAIPGLAGGRESYEQYF
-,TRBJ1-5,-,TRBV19,TGTGCCAGTAGTCCTCTAGATCAGCCCCAGCATTTT,CASSPLDQPQHF
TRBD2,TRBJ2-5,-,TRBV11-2,TGTGCCAGCAGGATTCTAGCGGGAGGCAGGGAGACCCAGTACTTC,CASRILAGGRETQYF
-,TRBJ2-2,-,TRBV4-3,TGCGCCAGCAGCCAATCCCCTGGGGGCACCGGGGAGCTGTTTTTT,CASSQSPGGTGELFF
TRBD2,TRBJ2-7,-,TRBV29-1,TGCAGCGTTTCGCCGGTGGTAGCGGGAGGGGGGGAGCAGTACTTC,CSVSPVVAGGGEQYF
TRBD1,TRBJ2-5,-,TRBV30,TGTGCCTGGAGTGCAGGACAGGGGTCGGGGGAGACCCAGTACTTC,CAWSAGQGSGETQYF
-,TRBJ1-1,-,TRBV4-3,TGCGCCAGCAGCCTCGTGGTGAACACTGAAGCTTTCTTT,CASSLVVNTEAFF
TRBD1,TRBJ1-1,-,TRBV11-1,TGTGCCAGCAGCCCGCCGACGGCAGGGGGCACTGAAGCTTTCTTT,CASSPPTAGGTEAFF
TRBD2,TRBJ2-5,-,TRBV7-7,TGTGCCAGCAGCGGGGCTAGCGGGCCCCAAGAGACCCAGTACTTC,CASSGASGPQETQYF
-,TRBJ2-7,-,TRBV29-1,TGCAGCGCTCGGACGGGGCAAACTAACTACGAGCAGTACTTC,CSARTGQTNYEQYF
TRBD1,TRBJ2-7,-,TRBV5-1,TGCGCCAGCAGCACTACAGGGGGCTACTACGAGCAGTACTTC,CASSTTGGYYEQYF
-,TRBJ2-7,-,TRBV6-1,TGTGCCAGCAGGCCCCGGGGGAGCGCCTACGAGCAGTACTTC,CASRPRGSAYEQYF
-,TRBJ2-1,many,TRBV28,TGTGCCAGCAGTCTCGGGGGCACGAGGGGGGCCAATGAGCAGTTCTTC,CASSLGGTRGANEQFF
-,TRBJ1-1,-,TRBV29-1,TGCAGCGTGGACGTGGGGGGGGCGAACACTGAAGCTTTCTTT,CSVDVGGANTEAFF
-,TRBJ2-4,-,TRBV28,TGTGCCAGCAGTTCTGGCGGGCGGGTCGGCATTCAGTACTTC,CASSSGGRVGIQYF
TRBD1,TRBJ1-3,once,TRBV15,TGTGCCACCAGCAGGGACAGGGGGCCTGGAAACACCATATATTTT,CATSRDRGPGNTIYF
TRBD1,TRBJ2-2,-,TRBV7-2,TGTGCCAGCAGCTTGGACAGGAGGTCCGGGGAGCTGTTTTTT,CASSLDRRSGELFF
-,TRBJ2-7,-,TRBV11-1,TGTGCCAGCAGCCTATTACCGGTAGGCTCCTACGAGCAGTACTTC,CASSLLPVGSYEQYF
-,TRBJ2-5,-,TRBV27,TGTGCCGGCAGTGCCAAATCTACACAAGAGACCCAGTACTTC,CAGSAKSTQETQYF
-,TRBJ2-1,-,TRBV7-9,TGTGCCAGCAGCTTCTCGGGCGGGAATAATGAGCAGTTCTTC,CASSFSGGNNEQFF
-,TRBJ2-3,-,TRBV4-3,TGCGCCAGCAGCCAAGAAACTTTTCGAGGGATCAGCACAGATACGCAGTATTTT,CASSQETFRGISTDTQYF
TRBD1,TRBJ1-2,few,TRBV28,TGTGCCAGCAGTTTACCAGGGGGCGGTGTCTATGGCTACACCTTC,CASSLPGGGVYGYTF
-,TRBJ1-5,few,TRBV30,TGTGCCTGGAGGGCAAGGGGGAATCAGCCCCAGCATTTT,CAWRARGNQPQHF
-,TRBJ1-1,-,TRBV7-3,TGTGCCAGCAGCTTAACCGAGGGATCTGAAGCTTTCTTT,CASSLTEGSEAFF
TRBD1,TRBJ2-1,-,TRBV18,TGTGCCAGCTCACTACGTTGGGCGACAGGGTCGCTTGATAGTGACAATGAGCAGTTCTTC,CASSLRWATGSLDSDNEQFF
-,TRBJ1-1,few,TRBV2,TGTGCCAGCAGTCGTGACACTGAAGCTTTCTTT,CASSRDTEAFF
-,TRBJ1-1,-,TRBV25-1,TGTGCCAGCAGTGGTAGGAGGAACACTGAAGCTTTCTTT,CASSGRRNTEAFF